The rows below give T cell receptor beta chains drawn from one sample of a study of OX40 agonist ivuxolimab in advanced cancers. Some clones are missing from TCRdb's copy, which holds only in-frame ones; the method was immunoSEQ multiplex PCR. The repertoire holds under 50,000 clones, with around 85% as singletons. This material consisted of CD4+ or CD8+ T cells sorted from blood, taken in a trial of the OX40 agonist ivuxolimab. The origin of the receptors is an adult with an advanced solid tumor such as melanoma, head and neck, liver or kidney cancer. Each CDR3 is given with its conserved first and last residue. The order of the fields is clone size, CDR3 length, J gene, V gene, D gene, CDR3 protein, CDR3 DNA. The D gene is left open where the match is weak. Part of the rows lack a size; the others show once, few, many or a class for expanded clones.

-	15	TRBJ2-7	TRBV28	TRBD1	CASSPPGTGVGEQYF	TGTGCCAGCAGTCCCCCCGGGACAGGGGTGGGGGAGCAGTACTTC
-	18	TRBJ2-1	TRBV7-9	TRBD2	CASSLALAGGPGHNEQFF	TGTGCCAGCAGCTTAGCCCTAGCGGGAGGGCCAGGTCACAATGAGCAGTTCTTC
-	14	TRBJ1-5	TRBV10-3	TRBD1	CAISVGTGESPQHF	TGTGCCATCAGTGTGGGGACAGGGGAGTCGCCCCAGCATTTT
-	12	TRBJ1-1	TRBV15	-	CATSGLNTEAFF	TGTGCCACCAGCGGCTTAAACACTGAAGCTTTCTTT
-	18	TRBJ2-7	TRBV4-1	TRBD2	CASSQDGGVVAGVYEQYF	TGCGCCAGCAGCCAAGATGGGGGGGTGGTAGCGGGAGTTTACGAGCAGTACTTC
-	13	TRBJ2-5	TRBV9	-	CASSVGEGGDQYF	TGTGCCAGCAGCGTAGGAGAGGGGGGTGACCAGTACTTC
-	16	TRBJ2-1	TRBV7-9	TRBD2	CASSVPSGRAYNEQFF	TGTGCCAGCAGCGTTCCTAGCGGGAGGGCCTACAATGAGCAGTTCTTC
-	17	TRBJ1-2	TRBV28	TRBD1	CASSFFIPGQGDYGYTF	TGTGCCAGCAGTTTCTTTATCCCGGGACAGGGGGACTATGGCTACACCTTC
-	14	TRBJ2-7	TRBV11-2	-	CASSPPDSSYEQYF	TGTGCCAGCAGCCCACCGGACAGCTCCTACGAGCAGTACTTC
-	15	TRBJ2-2	TRBV29-1	TRBD1	CSVEGGQSNTGELFF	TGCAGCGTTGAAGGGGGACAGTCGAACACCGGGGAGCTGTTTTTT
-	16	TRBJ1-4	TRBV7-9	TRBD1	CASSSPGQGSNEKLFF	TGTGCCAGCAGCTCGCCGGGACAGGGTTCTAATGAAAAACTGTTTTTT
-	15	TRBJ2-2	TRBV7-3	TRBD2	CASSPSGSYTGELFF	TGTGCCAGCAGCCCAAGCGGGAGCTACACCGGGGAGCTGTTTTTT
-	15	TRBJ2-1	TRBV27	TRBD2	CASSLSSGIYNEQFF	TGTGCCAGCAGTTTGAGTAGCGGGATTTACAATGAGCAGTTCTTC
-	16	TRBJ2-6	TRBV7-6	-	CASSLMTGTGANVLTF	TGTGCCAGCAGCTTAATGACGGGAACTGGGGCCAACGTCCTGACTTTC
-	14	TRBJ2-7	TRBV5-1	-	CASSLGMGTYEQYF	TGCGCCAGCAGCTTGGGGATGGGAACCTACGAGCAGTACTTC
once	17	TRBJ2-1	TRBV5-6	TRBD2	CASSSPGLAGYYNEQFF	TGTGCCAGCAGCTCCCCGGGACTAGCGGGGTACTACAATGAGCAGTTCTTC
-	16	TRBJ1-5	TRBV28	TRBD1	CASSLEYRGLGQPQHF	TGTGCCAGCAGTTTAGAGTACAGGGGCCTGGGTCAGCCCCAGCATTTT
-	14	TRBJ1-2	TRBV6-1	-	CASSIIREDYGYTF	TGTGCCAGCAGTATTATAAGAGAAGACTATGGCTACACCTTC
once	14	TRBJ2-1	TRBV27	-	CASRAGAGPNEQFF	TGTGCCAGCAGAGCTGGGGCAGGGCCCAATGAGCAGTTCTTC
-	17	TRBJ1-6	TRBV27	-	CASSLFSWQGGGSPLHF	TGTGCCAGCAGTTTATTTTCGTGGCAGGGAGGTGGTTCACCCCTCCACTTT
-	13	TRBJ2-1	TRBV5-4	TRBD2	CASSSAGYNEQFF	TGTGCCAGCAGCTCAGCGGGGTACAATGAGCAGTTCTTC
-	16	TRBJ2-3	TRBV2	-	CASLGGPWVSTDTQYF	TGTGCCAGCTTGGGGGGGCCCTGGGTTAGCACAGATACGCAGTATTTT
-	15	TRBJ1-3	TRBV28	-	CASSLRGFLGNTIYF	TGTGCCAGCAGTTTGAGGGGGTTCCTTGGAAACACCATATATTTT
-	12	TRBJ2-2	TRBV27	-	CASSPPGGELFF	TGTGCCAGCAGTCCCCCCGGCGGGGAGCTGTTTTTT
-	15	TRBJ2-3	TRBV6-1	TRBD2	CASSEGRGAMDTQYF	TGTGCCAGCAGTGAGGGGCGGGGGGCGATGGATACGCAGTATTTT
-	11	TRBJ1-1	TRBV18	-	CASSPNTEAFF	TGTGCCAGCTCCCCGAACACTGAAGCTTTCTTT
-	14	TRBJ1-5	TRBV9	-	CASSVDGGRQPQHF	TGTGCCAGCAGCGTAGATGGGGGGCGTCAGCCCCAGCATTTT
-	15	TRBJ2-3	TRBV6-4	-	CASSPNPGPMGTQYF	TGTGCCAGCAGCCCTAACCCGGGCCCCATGGGGACGCAGTATTTT
once	14	TRBJ2-1	TRBV5-4	TRBD1	CASSLGTGYNEQFF	TGTGCCAGCAGCTTGGGGACAGGCTACAATGAGCAGTTCTTC
-	15	TRBJ2-1	TRBV6-5	-	CASSPDGSSYNEQFF	TGTGCCAGCAGCCCGGACGGAAGCTCCTACAATGAGCAGTTCTTC
once	15	TRBJ1-5	TRBV7-8	-	CASSLMGQGIQPQHF	TGTGCCAGCAGTTTAATGGGTCAGGGGATTCAGCCCCAGCATTTT
-	12	TRBJ2-3	TRBV7-2	-	CASSPPADTQYF	TGTGCCAGCAGCCCTCCAGCAGATACGCAGTATTTT